This entry is about one TCR beta chain. Repertoires were generated with immunoSEQ multiplex PCR, while TCRdb's copy carries only in-frame clones and drops some. Of over 50,000 clones in the sample, nearly 90% were seen once. The entry originates in a study of OX40 agonist ivuxolimab in advanced cancers. The overall study: Dose-escalation patients suffered from hepatocellular carcinoma, melanoma, renal cell or head and neck cancer.

The germline V gene encodes CDR1 SGHVS and CDR2 FNYEAQ. V lost 6 bases and J lost 2, with 5 bases in between. This CDR3 spans 13 amino acids. The TCR was taken from an adult with an advanced solid tumor such as melanoma, head and neck, liver or kidney cancer. This specimen consisted of CD4+ or CD8+ T cells sorted from blood, obtained in a trial of the OX40 agonist ivuxolimab. This chain joins TRBV7-6 and TRBJ2-6, with unresolved D. This chain's CDR3 is CASRPAGANVLTF. The CDR3 DNA sequence: TGTGCCAGCAGGCCAGCTGGGGCCAACGTCCTGACTTTC.